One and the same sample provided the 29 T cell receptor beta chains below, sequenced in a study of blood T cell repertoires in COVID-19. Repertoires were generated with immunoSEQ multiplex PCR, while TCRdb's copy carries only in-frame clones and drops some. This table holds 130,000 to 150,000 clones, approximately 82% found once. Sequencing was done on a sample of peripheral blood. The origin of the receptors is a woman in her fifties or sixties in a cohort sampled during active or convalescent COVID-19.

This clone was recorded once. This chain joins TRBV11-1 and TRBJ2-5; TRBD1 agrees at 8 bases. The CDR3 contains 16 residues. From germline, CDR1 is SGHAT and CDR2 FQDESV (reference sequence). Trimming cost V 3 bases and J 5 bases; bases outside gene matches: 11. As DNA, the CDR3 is TGTGCCAGCAGCTTCGCAAGTCAGGGGGCTCAGGAGACCCAGTACTTC. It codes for CASSFASQGAQETQYF. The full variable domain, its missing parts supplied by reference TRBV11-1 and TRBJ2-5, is EAEVAQSPRYKITEKSQAVAFWCDPISGHATLYWYRQILGQGPELLVQFQDESVVDDSQLPKDRFSAERLKGVDSTLKIQPAELGDSAMYLCASSFASQGAQETQYFGPGTRLLVL.

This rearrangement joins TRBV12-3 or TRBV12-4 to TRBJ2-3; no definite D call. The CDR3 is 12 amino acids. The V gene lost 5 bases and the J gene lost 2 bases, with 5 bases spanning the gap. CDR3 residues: CASSLNTDTQYF. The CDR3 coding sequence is TGTGCCAGCAGTCTTAACACAGATACGCAGTATTTT.

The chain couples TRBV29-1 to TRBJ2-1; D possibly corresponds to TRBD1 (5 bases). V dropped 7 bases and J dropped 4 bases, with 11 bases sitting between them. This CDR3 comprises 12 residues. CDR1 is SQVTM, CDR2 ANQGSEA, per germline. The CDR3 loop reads CSAERQYNEQFF. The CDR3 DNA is TGCAGCGCGGAAAGACAGTACAATGAGCAGTTCTTC.

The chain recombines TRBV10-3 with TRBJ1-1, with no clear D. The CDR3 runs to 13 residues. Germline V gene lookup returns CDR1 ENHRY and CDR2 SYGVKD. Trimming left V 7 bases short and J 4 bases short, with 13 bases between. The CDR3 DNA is TGTGCCATCAACGGTAACGCGGGCACTGAAGCTTTCTTT. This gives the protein CAINGNAGTEAFF.

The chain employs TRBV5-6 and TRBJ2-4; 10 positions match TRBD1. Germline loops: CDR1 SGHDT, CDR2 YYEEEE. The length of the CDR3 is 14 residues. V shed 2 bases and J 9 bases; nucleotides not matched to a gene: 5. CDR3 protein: CASSFDRGLGIQYF. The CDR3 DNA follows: TGTGCCAGCAGCTTCGACAGGGGGCTGGGCATTCAGTACTTC.

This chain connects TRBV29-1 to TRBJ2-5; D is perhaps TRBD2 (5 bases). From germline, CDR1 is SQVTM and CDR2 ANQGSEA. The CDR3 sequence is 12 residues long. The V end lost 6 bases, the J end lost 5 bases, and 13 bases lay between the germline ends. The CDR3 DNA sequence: TGCAGCGTCCGTGACGGGGTGGAGACCCAGTACTTC. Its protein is CSVRDGVETQYF. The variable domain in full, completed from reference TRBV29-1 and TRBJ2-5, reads SAVISQKPSRDICQRGTSLTIQCQVDSQVTMMFWYRQQPGQSLTLIATANQGSEATYESGFVIDKFPISRPNLTFSTLTVSNMSPEDSSIYLCSVRDGVETQYFGPGTRLLVL.

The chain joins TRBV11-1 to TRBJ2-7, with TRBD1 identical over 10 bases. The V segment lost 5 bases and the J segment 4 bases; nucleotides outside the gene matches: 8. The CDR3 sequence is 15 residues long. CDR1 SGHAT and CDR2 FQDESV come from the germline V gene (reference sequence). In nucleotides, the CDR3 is TGTGCCAGCAGCACCCGGACAGGGGGAGATTACGAGCAGTACTTC. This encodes CASSTRTGGDYEQYF.

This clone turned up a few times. CDR3 DNA: TGTGCCAGTAGAGGGGAAGTGAACACTGAAGCTTTCTTT. This codes for CASRGEVNTEAFF. This chain joins TRBV19 and TRBJ1-1; D is perhaps TRBD1 (5 bases). Germline V gene sequence: CDR1 LNHDA, CDR2 SQIVND (reference sequence). Trimming shortened V by 6 bases and J by 0 bases, and 8 bases separated the two germline ends. The CDR3 spans 13 residues.

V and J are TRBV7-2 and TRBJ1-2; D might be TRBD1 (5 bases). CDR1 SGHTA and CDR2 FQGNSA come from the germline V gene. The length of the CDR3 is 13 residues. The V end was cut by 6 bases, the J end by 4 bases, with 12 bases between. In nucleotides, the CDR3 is TGTGCCAGCAGTGGGGCGCTGGCCTATGGCTACACCTTC. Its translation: CASSGALAYGYTF.

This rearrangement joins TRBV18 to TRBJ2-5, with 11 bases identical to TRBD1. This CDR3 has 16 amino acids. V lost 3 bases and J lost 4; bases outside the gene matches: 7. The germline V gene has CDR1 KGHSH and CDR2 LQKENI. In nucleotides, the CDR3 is TGTGCCAGCTCACCCCCTAGGACAGGGGGCGGAGAGACCCAGTACTTC. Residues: CASSPPRTGGGETQYF.

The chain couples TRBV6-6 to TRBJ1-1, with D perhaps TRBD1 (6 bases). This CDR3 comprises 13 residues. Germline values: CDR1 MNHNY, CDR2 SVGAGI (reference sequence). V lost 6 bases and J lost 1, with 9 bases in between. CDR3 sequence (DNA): TGTGCCAGCAGCGTAGGGGGGAACACTGAAGCTTTCTTT. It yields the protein CASSVGGNTEAFF.

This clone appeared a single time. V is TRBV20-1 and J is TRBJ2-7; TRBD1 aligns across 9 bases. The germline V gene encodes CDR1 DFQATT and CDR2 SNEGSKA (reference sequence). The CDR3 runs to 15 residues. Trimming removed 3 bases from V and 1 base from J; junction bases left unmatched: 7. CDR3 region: CSASVQGAASYEQYF. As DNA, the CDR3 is TGCAGTGCTAGTGTACAGGGGGCGGCTTCCTACGAGCAGTACTTC.

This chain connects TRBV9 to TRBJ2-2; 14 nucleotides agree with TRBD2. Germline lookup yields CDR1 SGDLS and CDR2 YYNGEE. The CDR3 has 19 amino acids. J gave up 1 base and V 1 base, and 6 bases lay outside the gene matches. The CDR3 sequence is CASSVHGTSGGLNTGELFF. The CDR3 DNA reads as TGTGCCAGCAGCGTACACGGGACTAGCGGGGGACTGAACACCGGGGAGCTGTTTTTT.

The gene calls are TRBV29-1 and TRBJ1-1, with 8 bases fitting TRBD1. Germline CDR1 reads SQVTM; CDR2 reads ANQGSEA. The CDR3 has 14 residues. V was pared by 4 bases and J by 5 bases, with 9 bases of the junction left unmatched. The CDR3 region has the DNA TGCAGCGTTGCACAGGGGGTGGTTGGGACTGAAGCTTTCTTT. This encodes CSVAQGVVGTEAFF.

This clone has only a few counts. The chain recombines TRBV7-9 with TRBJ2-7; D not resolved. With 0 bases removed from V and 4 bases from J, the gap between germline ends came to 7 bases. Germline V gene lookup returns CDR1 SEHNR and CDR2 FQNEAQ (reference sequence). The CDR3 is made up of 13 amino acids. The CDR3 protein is CASSLAPEYEQYF. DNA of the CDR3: TGTGCCAGCAGCTTAGCTCCGGAGTACGAGCAGTACTTC. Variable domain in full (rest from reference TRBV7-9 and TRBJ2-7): DTGVSQNPRHKITKRGQNVTFRCDPISEHNRLYWYRQTLGQGPEFLTYFQNEAQLEKSRLLSDRFSAERPKGSFSTLEIQRTEQGDSAMYLCASSLAPEYEQYFGPGTRLTVT.

The CDR3 spells CATSDNTGGEQPQHF. The CDR3 coding sequence is TGTGCCACCAGTGATAACACAGGGGGGGAACAGCCCCAGCATTTT. J is TRBJ1-5 and V is TRBV24-1; TRBD1 aligns across 8 bases. This CDR3 has 15 amino acids. The J segment lost 7 bases and the V segment lost 3 bases, leaving 7 bases of the junction unmatched. CDR1 is KGHDR and CDR2 is SFDVKD in the germline V gene.

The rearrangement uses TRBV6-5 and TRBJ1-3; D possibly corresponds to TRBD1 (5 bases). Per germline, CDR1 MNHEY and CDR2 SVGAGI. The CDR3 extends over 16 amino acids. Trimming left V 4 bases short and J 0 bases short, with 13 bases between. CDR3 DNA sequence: TGTGCCAGCAGTTCCGTTCGACAGTACTCTGGAAACACCATATATTTT. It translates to CASSSVRQYSGNTIYF.

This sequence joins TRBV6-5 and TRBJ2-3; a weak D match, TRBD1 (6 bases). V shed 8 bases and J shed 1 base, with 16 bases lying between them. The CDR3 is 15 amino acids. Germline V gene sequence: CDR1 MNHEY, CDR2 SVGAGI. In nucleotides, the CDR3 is TGTGCCAGCTCTTCAGGGGCGGAGGGCACAGATACGCAGTATTTT. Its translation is CASSSGAEGTDTQYF.

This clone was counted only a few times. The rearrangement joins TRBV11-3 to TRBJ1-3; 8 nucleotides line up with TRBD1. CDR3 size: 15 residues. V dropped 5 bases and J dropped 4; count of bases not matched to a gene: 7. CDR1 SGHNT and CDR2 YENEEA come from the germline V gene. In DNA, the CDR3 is TGTGCCAGCAGCCGGACAGGGCTTTCAGGAAACACCATATATTTT. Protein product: CASSRTGLSGNTIYF.

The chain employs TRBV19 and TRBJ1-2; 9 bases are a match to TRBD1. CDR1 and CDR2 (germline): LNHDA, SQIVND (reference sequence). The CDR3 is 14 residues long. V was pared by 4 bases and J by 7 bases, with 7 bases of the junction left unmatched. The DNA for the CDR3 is TGTGCCAGTAGTACACTGGGACAGGGTGGTGGCTACACCTTC. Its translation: CASSTLGQGGGYTF.

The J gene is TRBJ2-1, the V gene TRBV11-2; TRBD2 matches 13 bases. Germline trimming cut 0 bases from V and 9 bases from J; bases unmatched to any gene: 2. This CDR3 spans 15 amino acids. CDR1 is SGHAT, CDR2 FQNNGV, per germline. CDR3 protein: CASSLELAGGPEQFF. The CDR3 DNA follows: TGTGCCAGCAGCTTAGAACTAGCGGGGGGGCCTGAGCAGTTCTTC. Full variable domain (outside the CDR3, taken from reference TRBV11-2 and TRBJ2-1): EAGVAQSPRYKIIEKRQSVAFWCNPISGHATLYWYQQILGQGPKLLIQFQNNGVVDDSQLPKDRFSAERLKGVDSTLKIQPAKLEDSAVYLCASSLELAGGPEQFFGPGTRLTVL.

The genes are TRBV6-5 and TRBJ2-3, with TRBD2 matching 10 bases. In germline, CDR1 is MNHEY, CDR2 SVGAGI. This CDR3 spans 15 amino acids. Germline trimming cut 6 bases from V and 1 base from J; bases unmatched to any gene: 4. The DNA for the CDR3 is TGTGCCAGCAGGGGCGGACTAGCGGGCACAGATACGCAGTATTTT. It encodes CASRGGLAGTDTQYF.

The CDR3 DNA sequence: TGTGCCAGCAGTCCAGCGGCCCGGTCTGGTGAGCAGTACTTC. Amino acid sequence: CASSPAARSGEQYF. V gene TRBV6-5 combines with J gene TRBJ2-7; a possible D gene is TRBD2 (5 bases). This CDR3 is built from 14 residues. Trimming took 5 bases from V and 7 from J, leaving 18 bases between them. CDR1 MNHEY and CDR2 SVGAGI come from the germline V gene.

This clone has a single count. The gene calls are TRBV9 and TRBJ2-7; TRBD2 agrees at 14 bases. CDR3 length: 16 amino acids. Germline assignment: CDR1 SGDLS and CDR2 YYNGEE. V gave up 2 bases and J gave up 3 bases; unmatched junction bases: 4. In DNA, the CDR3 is TGTGCCAGCAGCGTGGGGACTAGCGGGGGCCACTACGAGCAGTACTTC. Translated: CASSVGTSGGHYEQYF.

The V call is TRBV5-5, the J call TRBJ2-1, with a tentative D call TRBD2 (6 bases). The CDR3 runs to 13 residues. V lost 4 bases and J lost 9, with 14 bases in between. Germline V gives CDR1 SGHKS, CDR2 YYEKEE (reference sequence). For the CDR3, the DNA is TGTGCCAGCAGCGCTATTCGGGGAGGTGAGCAGTTCTTC. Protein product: CASSAIRGGEQFF.

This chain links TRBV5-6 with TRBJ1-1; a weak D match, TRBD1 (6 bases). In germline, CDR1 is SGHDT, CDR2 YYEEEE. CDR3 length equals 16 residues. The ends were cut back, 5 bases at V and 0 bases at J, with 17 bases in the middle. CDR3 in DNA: TGTGCCAGCAGTTTAACTACCGGGACACTGAACACTGAAGCTTTCTTT. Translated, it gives CASSLTTGTLNTEAFF.

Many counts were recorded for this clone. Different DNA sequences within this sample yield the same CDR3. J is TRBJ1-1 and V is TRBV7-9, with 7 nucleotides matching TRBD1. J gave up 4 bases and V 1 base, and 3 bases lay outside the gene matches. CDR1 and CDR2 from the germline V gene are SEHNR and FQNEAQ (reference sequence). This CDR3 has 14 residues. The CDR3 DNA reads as TGTGCCAGCAGCTTAGGACAGGGCAGCACTGAAGCTTTCTTT. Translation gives CASSLGQGSTEAFF. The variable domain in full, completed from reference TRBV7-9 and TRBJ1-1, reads DTGVSQNPRHKITKRGQNVTFRCDPISEHNRLYWYRQTLGQGPEFLTYFQNEAQLEKSRLLSDRFSAERPKGSFSTLEIQRTEQGDSAMYLCASSLGQGSTEAFFGQGTRLTVV.

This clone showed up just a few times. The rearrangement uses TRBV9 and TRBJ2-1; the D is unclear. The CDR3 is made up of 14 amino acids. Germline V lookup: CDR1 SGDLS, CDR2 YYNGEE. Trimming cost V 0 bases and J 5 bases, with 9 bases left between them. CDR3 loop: CASSVDPRDNEQFF. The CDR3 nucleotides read TGTGCCAGCAGCGTAGACCCCCGAGACAATGAGCAGTTCTTC.

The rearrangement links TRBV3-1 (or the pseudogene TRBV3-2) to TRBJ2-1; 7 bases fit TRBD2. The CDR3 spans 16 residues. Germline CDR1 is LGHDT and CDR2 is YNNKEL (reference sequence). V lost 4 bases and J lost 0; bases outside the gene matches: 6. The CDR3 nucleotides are TGTGCCAGCAGCCTAGCGGGCCCGAGCTCCTACAATGAGCAGTTCTTC. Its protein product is CASSLAGPSSYNEQFF.